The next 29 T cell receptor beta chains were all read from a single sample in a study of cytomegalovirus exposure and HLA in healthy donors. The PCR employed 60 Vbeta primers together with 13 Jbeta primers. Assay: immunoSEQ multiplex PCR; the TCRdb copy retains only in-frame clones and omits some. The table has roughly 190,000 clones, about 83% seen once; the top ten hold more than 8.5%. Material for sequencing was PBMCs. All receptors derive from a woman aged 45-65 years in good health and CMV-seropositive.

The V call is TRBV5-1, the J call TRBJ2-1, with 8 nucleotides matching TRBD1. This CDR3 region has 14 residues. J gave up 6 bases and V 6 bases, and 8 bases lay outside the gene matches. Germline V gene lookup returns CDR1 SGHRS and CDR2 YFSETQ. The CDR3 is CASTNPTGGNEQFF. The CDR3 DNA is TGCGCCAGCACCAACCCAACAGGGGGCAATGAGCAGTTCTTC.

The chain's CDR3 is CASSNRGTSPLHF. In DNA, the CDR3 is TGTGCCAGTAGTAACCGGGGGACTTCACCCCTCCACTTT. The rearrangement uses TRBV19 and TRBJ1-6, with D perhaps matching TRBD1 (5 bases). The CDR3 has 13 amino acids. V lost 4 bases and J lost 9, with 10 bases in between. CDR1 is LNHDA, CDR2 SQIVND, per germline (reference sequence).

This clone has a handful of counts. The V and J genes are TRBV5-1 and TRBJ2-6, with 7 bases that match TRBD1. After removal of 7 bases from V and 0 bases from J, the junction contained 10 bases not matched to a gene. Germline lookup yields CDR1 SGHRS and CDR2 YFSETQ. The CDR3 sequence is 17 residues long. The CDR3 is CASHPPGQLSGANVLTF. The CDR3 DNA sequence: TGCGCCAGCCATCCGCCGGGACAGCTCTCTGGGGCCAACGTCCTGACTTTC.

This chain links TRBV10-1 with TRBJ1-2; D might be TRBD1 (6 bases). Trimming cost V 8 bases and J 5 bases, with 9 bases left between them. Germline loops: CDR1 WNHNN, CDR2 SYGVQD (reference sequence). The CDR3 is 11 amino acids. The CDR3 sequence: CASPGAYGYTF. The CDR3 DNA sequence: TGCGCCAGCCCAGGGGCGTATGGCTACACCTTC.

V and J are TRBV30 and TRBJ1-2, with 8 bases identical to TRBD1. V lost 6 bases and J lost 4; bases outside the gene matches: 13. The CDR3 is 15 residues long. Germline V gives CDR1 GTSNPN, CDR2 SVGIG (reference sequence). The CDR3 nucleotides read TGTGCCTGCCGGGGCGGGACAGGAGTTTTCTATGGCTACACCTTC. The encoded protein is CACRGGTGVFYGYTF.

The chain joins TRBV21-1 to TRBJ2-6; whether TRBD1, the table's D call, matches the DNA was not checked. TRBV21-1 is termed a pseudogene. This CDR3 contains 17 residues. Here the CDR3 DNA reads TGTGCCAGCAGCCCCCGGGACAGGGGGGATGGGGCCAACGTCCTGACTTTC. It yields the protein CASSPRDRGDGANVLTF.

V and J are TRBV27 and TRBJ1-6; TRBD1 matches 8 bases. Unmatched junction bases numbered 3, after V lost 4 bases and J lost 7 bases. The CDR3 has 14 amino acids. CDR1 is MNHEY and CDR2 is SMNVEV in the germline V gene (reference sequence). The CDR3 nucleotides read TGTGCCAGCAGTTGGCAGGGGGCAAATTCACCCCTCCACTTT. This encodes CASSWQGANSPLHF.

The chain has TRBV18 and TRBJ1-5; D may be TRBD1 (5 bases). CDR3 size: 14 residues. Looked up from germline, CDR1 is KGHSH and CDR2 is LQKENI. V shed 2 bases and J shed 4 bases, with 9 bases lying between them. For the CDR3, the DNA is TGTGCCAGCTCACCAGGGGCCGGTAATCAGCCCCAGCATTTT. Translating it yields CASSPGAGNQPQHF.

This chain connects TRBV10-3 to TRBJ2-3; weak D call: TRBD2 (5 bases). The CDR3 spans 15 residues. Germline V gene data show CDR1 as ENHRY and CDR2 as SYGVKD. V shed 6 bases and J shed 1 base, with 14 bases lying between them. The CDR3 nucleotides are TGTGCCATCAGGGATCCGGGGTCGCGCACAGATACGCAGTATTTT. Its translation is CAIRDPGSRTDTQYF.

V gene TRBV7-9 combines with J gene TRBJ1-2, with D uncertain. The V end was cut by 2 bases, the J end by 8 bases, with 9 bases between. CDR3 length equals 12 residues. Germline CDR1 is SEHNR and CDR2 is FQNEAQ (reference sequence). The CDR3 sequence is CASSLKSGGYTF. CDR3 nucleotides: TGTGCCAGCAGCTTAAAAAGCGGCGGCTACACCTTC.

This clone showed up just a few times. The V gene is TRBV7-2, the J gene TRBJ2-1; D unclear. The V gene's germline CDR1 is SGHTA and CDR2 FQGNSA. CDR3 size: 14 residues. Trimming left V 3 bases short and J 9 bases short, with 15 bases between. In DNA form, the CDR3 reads TGTGCCAGCAGCTTTGGTTACGGCGCAGGTGAGCAGTTCTTC. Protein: CASSFGYGAGEQFF.

The CDR3 spells CASREDGPYEQYF. CDR3 DNA: TGTGCCAGCAGGGAGGACGGCCCCTACGAGCAGTACTTC. The chain carries TRBV2 and TRBJ2-7, with D maybe TRBD2 (5 bases). The CDR3 totals 13 residues. CDR1 is SNHLY, CDR2 FYNNEI, per germline. Trimming cost V 6 bases and J 2 bases, with 11 bases left between them.

The CDR3 sequence: CASSSRGGLSGELFF. The CDR3 coding sequence is TGTGCCAGCAGCTCCCGGGGGGGCCTCTCCGGGGAGCTGTTTTTT. The chain recombines TRBV7-9 with TRBJ2-2, with 8 bases matching TRBD2. From germline, CDR1 is SEHNR and CDR2 FQNEAQ (reference sequence). CDR3 length: 15 residues. Trimming removed 4 bases from V and 6 bases from J; junction bases left unmatched: 7.

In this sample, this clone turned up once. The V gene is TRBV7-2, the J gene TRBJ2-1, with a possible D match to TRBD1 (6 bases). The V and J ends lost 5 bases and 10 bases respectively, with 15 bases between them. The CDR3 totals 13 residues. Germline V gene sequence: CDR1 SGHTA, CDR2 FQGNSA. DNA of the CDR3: TGTGCCAGCAGCCCTCCCGGCAGGGGCGAGCAGTTCTTC. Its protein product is CASSPPGRGEQFF.

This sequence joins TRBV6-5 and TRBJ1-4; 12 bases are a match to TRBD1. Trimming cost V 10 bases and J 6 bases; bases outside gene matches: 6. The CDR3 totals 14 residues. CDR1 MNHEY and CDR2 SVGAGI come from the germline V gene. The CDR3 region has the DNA TGTGCCACATCGGGGACAGGGGGCTATGAAAAACTGTTTTTT. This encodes CATSGTGGYEKLFF.

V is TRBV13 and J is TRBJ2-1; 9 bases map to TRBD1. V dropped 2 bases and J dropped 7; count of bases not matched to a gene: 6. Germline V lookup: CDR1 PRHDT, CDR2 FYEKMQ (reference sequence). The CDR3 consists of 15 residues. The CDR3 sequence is CASSLTGTGFNEQFF. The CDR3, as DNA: TGTGCCAGCAGCTTAACCGGGACAGGGTTTAATGAGCAGTTCTTC.

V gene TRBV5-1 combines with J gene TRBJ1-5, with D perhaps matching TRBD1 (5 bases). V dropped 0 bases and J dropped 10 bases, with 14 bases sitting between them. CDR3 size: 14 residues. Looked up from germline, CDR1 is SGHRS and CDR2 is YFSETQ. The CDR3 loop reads CASSLVGANDPQHF. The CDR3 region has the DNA TGCGCCAGCAGCTTGGTAGGGGCTAATGACCCCCAGCATTTT.

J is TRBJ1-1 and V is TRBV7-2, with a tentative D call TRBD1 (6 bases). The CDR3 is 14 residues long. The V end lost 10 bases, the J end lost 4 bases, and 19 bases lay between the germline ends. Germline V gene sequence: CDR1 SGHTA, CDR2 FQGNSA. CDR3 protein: CATSPGGAITEAFF. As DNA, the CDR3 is TGTGCCACCAGTCCGGGGGGGGCTATCACTGAAGCTTTCTTT.

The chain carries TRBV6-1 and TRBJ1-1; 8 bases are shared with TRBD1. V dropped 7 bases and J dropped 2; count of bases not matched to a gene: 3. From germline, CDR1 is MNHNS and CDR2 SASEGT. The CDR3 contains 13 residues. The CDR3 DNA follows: TGTGCCAGCACGCAGGGGGCCAACACTGAAGCTTTCTTT. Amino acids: CASTQGANTEAFF.

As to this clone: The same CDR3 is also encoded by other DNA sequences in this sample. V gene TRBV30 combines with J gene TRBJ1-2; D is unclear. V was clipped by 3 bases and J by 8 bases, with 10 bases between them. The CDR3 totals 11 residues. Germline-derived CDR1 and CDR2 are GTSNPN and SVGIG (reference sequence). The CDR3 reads CAWSTGGGYTF. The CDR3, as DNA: TGTGCCTGGAGCACGGGAGGCGGCTACACCTTC.

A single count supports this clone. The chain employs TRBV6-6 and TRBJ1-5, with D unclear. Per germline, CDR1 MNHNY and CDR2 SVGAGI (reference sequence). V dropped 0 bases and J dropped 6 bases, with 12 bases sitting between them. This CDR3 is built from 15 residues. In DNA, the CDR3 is TGTGCCAGCAGTTACTCTGCGGGGTCTGGTCAGCCCCAGCATTTT. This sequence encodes CASSYSAGSGQPQHF.

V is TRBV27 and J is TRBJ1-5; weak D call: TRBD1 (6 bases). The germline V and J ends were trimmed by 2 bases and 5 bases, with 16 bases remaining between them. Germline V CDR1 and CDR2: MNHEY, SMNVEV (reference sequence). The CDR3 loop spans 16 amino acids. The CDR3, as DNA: TGTGCCAGCAGTTTACAAGCACAGGGTGGGTATCAGCCCCAGCATTTT. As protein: CASSLQAQGGYQPQHF.

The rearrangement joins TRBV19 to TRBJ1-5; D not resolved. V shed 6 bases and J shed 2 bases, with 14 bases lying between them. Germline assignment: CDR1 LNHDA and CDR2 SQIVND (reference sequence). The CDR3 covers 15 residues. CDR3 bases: TGTGCCAGTAGCCTAAGTCTCGGGGGCAATCAGCCCCAGCATTTT. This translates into CASSLSLGGNQPQHF.

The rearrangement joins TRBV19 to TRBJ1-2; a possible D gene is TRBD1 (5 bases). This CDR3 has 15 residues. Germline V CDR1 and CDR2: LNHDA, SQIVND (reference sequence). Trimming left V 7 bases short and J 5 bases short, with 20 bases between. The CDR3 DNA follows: TGTGCCAGTACCGACCCAACGACAGATAATTATGGCTACACCTTC. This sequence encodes CASTDPTTDNYGYTF.

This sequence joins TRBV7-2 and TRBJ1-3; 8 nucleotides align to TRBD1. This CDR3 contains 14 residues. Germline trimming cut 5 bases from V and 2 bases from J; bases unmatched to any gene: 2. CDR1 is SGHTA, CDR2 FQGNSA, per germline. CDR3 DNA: TGTGCCAGCAGCAAGGACAGGGCTGGAAACACCATATATTTT. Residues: CASSKDRAGNTIYF.

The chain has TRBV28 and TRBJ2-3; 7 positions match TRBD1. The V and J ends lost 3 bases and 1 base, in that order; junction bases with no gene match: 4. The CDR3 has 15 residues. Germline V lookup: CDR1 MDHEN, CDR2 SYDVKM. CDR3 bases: TGTGCCAGCAGTTTCCCCCAGGGGGGCACAGATACGCAGTATTTT. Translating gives CASSFPQGGTDTQYF. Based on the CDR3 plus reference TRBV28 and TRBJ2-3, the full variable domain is DVKVTQSSRYLVKRTGEKVFLECVQDMDHENMFWYRQDPGLGLRLIYFSYDVKMKEKGDIPEGYSVSREKKERFSLILESASTNQTSMYLCASSFPQGGTDTQYFGPGTRLTVL.

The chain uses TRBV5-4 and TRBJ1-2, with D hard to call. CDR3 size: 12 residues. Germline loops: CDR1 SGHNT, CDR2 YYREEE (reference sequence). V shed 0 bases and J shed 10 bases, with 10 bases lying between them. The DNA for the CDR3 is TGTGCCAGCAGCTTGGATGCGAATTCCTACACCTTC. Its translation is CASSLDANSYTF.

The CDR3 protein is CASSFTYSGPSSYEQYF. In DNA, the CDR3 is TGTGCCAGCAGCTTCACCTACTCAGGGCCGAGCTCCTACGAGCAGTACTTC. The rearrangement joins TRBV2 to TRBJ2-7; TRBD1 is a possible D gene (5 bases). The CDR3 contains 17 residues. V was trimmed by 6 bases and J by 0 bases, leaving 21 bases between them. Germline CDR1 SNHLY, CDR2 FYNNEI.

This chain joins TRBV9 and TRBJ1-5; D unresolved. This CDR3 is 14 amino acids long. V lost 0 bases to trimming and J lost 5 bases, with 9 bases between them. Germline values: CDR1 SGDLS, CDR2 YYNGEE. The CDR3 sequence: CASSVGPADQPQHF. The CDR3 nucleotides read TGTGCCAGCAGCGTAGGTCCAGCGGATCAGCCCCAGCATTTT.